This TCR beta chain was sequenced in a study of blood T cell repertoires in COVID-19. About the research overall: The origin of the acute and convalescent COVID-19 samples was the United States, Italy and Spain. In each case, the material was cDNA or gDNA derived from T cells, B-cell-depleted T cells, or PBMCs.

Source study methods: Scientists estimated how many nucleated cells there were by amplifying reference gene primers. TCRdb keeps only in-frame clones here, not all; method: immunoSEQ multiplex PCR. From that table come the V and J calls and clone size; the DNA was used to work out D and trimming. This table holds a few hundred thousand clones, around 83% found once. V was trimmed by 0 bases and J by 2 bases, leaving 17 bases between them. Per germline, CDR1 SGDLS and CDR2 YYNGEE. The CDR3 totals 18 residues. This TCR came from a woman aged 40-49 years who had recovered from COVID-19. The sequencing input was peripheral blood. The gene calls are TRBV9 and TRBJ2-2; D is ambiguous. The CDR3 DNA sequence: TGTGCCAGCAGCGTAGGGAGAATCGCTAGAATAAACACCGGGGAGCTGTTTTTT. Translating gives CASSVGRIARINTGELFF.